Below are 19 T cell receptor beta chains sequenced from a single sample in a study of cytomegalovirus exposure and HLA in healthy donors. The PCR ran on 60 Vbeta and 13 Jbeta primers. Sequencing was performed with immunoSEQ multiplex PCR; in TCRdb, only in-frame clones are kept and a portion is missing. Of roughly 200,000 clones detected, approximately 80% appear once; the ten largest clones hold around 0.57%. The sequenced material came from PBMCs. The receptor source for this set is a woman between 40 and 55 years old in good health and CMV-seronegative.

J is TRBJ1-6 and V is TRBV5-1, with D uncertain. Germline assignment: CDR1 SGHRS and CDR2 YFSETQ. Trimming shortened V by 0 bases and J by 7 bases, and 17 bases separated the two germline ends. CDR3 length: 17 amino acids. CDR3 loop: CASSLAGPQGGNSPLHF. The DNA for the CDR3 is TGCGCCAGCAGCTTGGCCGGCCCCCAAGGAGGCAATTCACCCCTCCACTTT.

This sequence joins TRBV18 and TRBJ1-5; weak D call: TRBD1 (6 bases). Germline V gene sequence: CDR1 KGHSH, CDR2 LQKENI. The CDR3 contains 15 residues. Trimming shortened V by 1 base and J by 0 bases, and 7 bases separated the two germline ends. CDR3 sequence: CASSPLGASNQPQHF. CDR3 nucleotide sequence: TGTGCCAGCTCACCACTGGGGGCTAGCAATCAGCCCCAGCATTTT. The full variable domain, with the rest looked up from reference TRBV18 and TRBJ1-5, is NAGVMQNPRHLVRRRGQEARLRCSPMKGHSHVYWYRQLPEEGLKFMVYLQKENIIDESGMPKERFSAEFPKEGPSILRIQQVVRGDSAAYFCASSPLGASNQPQHFGDGTRLSIL.

The V call is TRBV5-1, the J call TRBJ2-2, with a possible D match to TRBD2 (6 bases). Trimming left V 3 bases short and J 7 bases short, with 10 bases between. Germline assignment: CDR1 SGHRS and CDR2 YFSETQ. The CDR3 loop spans 13 amino acids. DNA for the CDR3: TGCGCCAGCAGCTCGCTAGCGAGCGGGGAGCTGTTTTTT. This encodes CASSSLASGELFF.

The J gene is TRBJ2-2, the V gene TRBV5-1; weak D call: TRBD2 (5 bases). This CDR3 comprises 15 residues. Germline assignment: CDR1 SGHRS and CDR2 YFSETQ. Deletions cut 9 bases from V and 1 base from J, with 16 bases between. The CDR3: CATYPPGKNTGELFF. Written as DNA, the CDR3 is TGCGCCACTTACCCTCCGGGGAAGAACACCGGGGAGCTGTTTTTT. The whole variable domain, remainder taken from reference TRBV5-1 and TRBJ2-2, is KAGVTQTPRYLIKTRGQQVTLSCSPISGHRSVSWYQQTPGQGLQFLFEYFSETQRNKGNFPGRFSGRQFSNSRSEMNVSTLELGDSALYLCATYPPGKNTGELFFGEGSRLTVL.

The rearrangement joins TRBV5-6 to TRBJ2-5; weak D call: TRBD2 (6 bases). With the DNA end fitting TRBJ2-7 better, the J assignment may be wrong. CDR3 length: 16 amino acids. Germline CDR1 and CDR2: SGHDT and YYEEEE. The CDR3 DNA is TGTGCCAGCAGCTTGGATTCGGGCGGGGAGTTCTACGAGCAGTACTTC. Protein product: CASSLDSGGEFYEQYF.

The chain has TRBV13 and TRBJ2-3, with TRBD2 identical over 8 bases. Germline V gene lookup returns CDR1 PRHDT and CDR2 FYEKMQ (reference sequence). J gave up 2 bases and V 2 bases, and 12 bases lay outside the gene matches. The CDR3 extends over 18 amino acids. The CDR3 nucleotides are TGTGCCAGCAGCTTAAATCCGCCCCTAGCGGGTACCACAGATACGCAGTATTTT. Translating gives CASSLNPPLAGTTDTQYF. The whole variable domain, remainder taken from reference TRBV13 and TRBJ2-3, is AAGVIQSPRHLIKEKRETATLKCYPIPRHDTVYWYQQGPGQDPQFLISFYEKMQSDKGSIPDRFSAQQFSDYHSELNMSSLELGDSALYFCASSLNPPLAGTTDTQYFGPGTRLTVL.

The chain has TRBV7-2 and TRBJ2-2; a weak D match, TRBD2 (5 bases). This CDR3 contains 14 residues. CDR1 and CDR2 (germline): SGHTA, FQGNSA. V lost 7 bases and J 7 bases, leaving 16 bases between the germline ends. This CDR3 reads CASTKAAVLGELFF. The CDR3 bases are TGTGCCAGCACCAAAGCGGCCGTACTCGGGGAGCTGTTTTTT.

This clone has a handful of counts. The V gene is TRBV5-1, the J gene TRBJ1-4, with 9 bases fitting TRBD1. The CDR3 has 14 residues. Germline-derived CDR1 and CDR2 are SGHRS and YFSETQ. The trim removed 4 bases at V and 7 bases at J, leaving 5 bases unmatched. CDR3 protein: CASSPDRGSEKLFF. The CDR3 nucleotides read TGCGCCAGCAGCCCGGACAGGGGTTCTGAAAAACTGTTTTTT. Looking up the rest from reference TRBV5-1 and TRBJ1-4 gives the full variable domain: KAGVTQTPRYLIKTRGQQVTLSCSPISGHRSVSWYQQTPGQGLQFLFEYFSETQRNKGNFPGRFSGRQFSNSRSEMNVSTLELGDSALYLCASSPDRGSEKLFFGSGTQLSVL.

J is TRBJ1-2 and V is TRBV28, with a weak D call TRBD1 (6 bases). Germline lookup yields CDR1 MDHEN and CDR2 SYDVKM. The CDR3 consists of 13 residues. Trimming took off 6 bases at V and 4 bases at J, with 12 bases between the two ends. The CDR3 region is CASRQTGIYGYTF. The CDR3 DNA reads as TGTGCCAGCAGGCAAACAGGGATCTATGGCTACACCTTC.

V is TRBV18 and J is TRBJ1-1; 7 bases agree with TRBD1. The germline V gene has CDR1 KGHSH and CDR2 LQKENI. Losses at the gene ends were 3 bases for V and 5 bases for J; bases not matched to a gene: 12. The CDR3 contains 16 residues. The CDR3 nucleotides are TGTGCCAGCTCACCTTTGACAGGGACAGAGGGAACTGAAGCTTTCTTT. It is translated as CASSPLTGTEGTEAFF.

The rearrangement joins TRBV7-8 to TRBJ1-5, with TRBD1 as a possible D gene (6 bases). The CDR3 loop spans 17 amino acids. V lost 0 bases to trimming and J lost 5 bases, with 17 bases between them. Per germline, CDR1 SGHVS and CDR2 FQNEAQ. CDR3 coding DNA: TGTGCCAGCAGCTTAGCGAATGGGGGGGCGTTACATCAGCCCCAGCATTTT. Translation gives CASSLANGGALHQPQHF.

The chain uses TRBV7-9 and TRBJ2-7; TRBD2 aligns across 9 bases. The CDR3 consists of 15 residues. Germline V CDR1 and CDR2: SEHNR, FQNEAQ (reference sequence). The J segment lost 6 bases and the V segment lost 1 base, leaving 7 bases of the junction unmatched. The CDR3 bases are TGTGCCAGCAGCTTAGGAGGGACTAGCTTGCTCGAGCAGTACTTC. Residues: CASSLGGTSLLEQYF.

The rearrangement links TRBV9 to TRBJ1-2; tentatively, D is TRBD1 (5 bases). The V gene's germline CDR1 is SGDLS and CDR2 YYNGEE. V shed 5 bases and J shed 6 bases, with 14 bases lying between them. This CDR3 contains 13 residues. In nucleotides, the CDR3 is TGTGCCAGCAGTTTTGGGGGGATCGATGGCTACACCTTC. Encoded protein: CASSFGGIDGYTF. Supplemented by reference TRBV9 and TRBJ1-2, the full variable domain reads DSGVTQTPKHLITATGQRVTLRCSPRSGDLSVYWYQQSLDQGLQFLIQYYNGEERAKGNILERFSAQQFPDLHSELNLSSLELGDSALYFCASSFGGIDGYTFGSGTRLTVV.

V and J are TRBV5-6 and TRBJ2-7, with D maybe TRBD2 (7 bases). V was shortened by 0 bases and J by 0 bases, with 13 bases between the two germline ends. From germline, CDR1 is SGHDT and CDR2 YYEEEE. The CDR3 has 16 residues. The CDR3 region has the DNA TGTGCCAGCAGCTTGGGGGGGGGACATTCCTCCTACGAGCAGTACTTC. Translating gives CASSLGGGHSSYEQYF.

The chain recombines TRBV5-4 with TRBJ2-5; a possible D gene is TRBD1 (6 bases). This CDR3 is built from 15 residues. CDR1 is SGHNT and CDR2 is YYREEE in the germline V gene (reference sequence). The ends were cut back, 4 bases at V and 4 bases at J, with 17 bases in the middle. The CDR3 nucleotides read TGTGCCAGCAGCCATCAGGGGCGGCCCGCAGAGACCCAGTACTTC. This encodes CASSHQGRPAETQYF.

The V gene is TRBV9, the J gene TRBJ2-5; 9 bases map to TRBD2. Looked up from germline, CDR1 is SGDLS and CDR2 is YYNGEE. The CDR3 runs 16 residues. V trimming: 4 bases; J trimming: 2 bases; junction bases outside the gene matches: 9. CDR3 region: CASSPFLAGAQETQYF. The DNA of the CDR3 is TGTGCCAGCAGCCCATTTTTAGCGGGGGCACAAGAGACCCAGTACTTC.

This clone was picked up a small number of times. V is TRBV6-5 and J is TRBJ1-1; D remains ambiguous. The CDR3 sequence is 14 residues long. Trimming took off 6 bases at V and 1 base at J, with 12 bases between the two ends. From germline, CDR1 is MNHEY and CDR2 SVGAGI. CDR3 amino acids: CASSPLLRNTEAFF. The DNA of the CDR3 is TGTGCCAGCAGCCCACTCCTCCGGAACACTGAAGCTTTCTTT.

The J gene is TRBJ1-1, the V gene TRBV30; D might be TRBD1 (5 bases). Germline V CDR1 and CDR2: GTSNPN, SVGIG (reference sequence). There are 15 residues in the CDR3. V lost 1 base, J lost 4 bases, and 16 bases lay in between. The CDR3 reads CAWSGIAGRGTEAFF. CDR3 bases: TGTGCCTGGAGTGGAATCGCAGGGCGCGGCACTGAAGCTTTCTTT.

The chain couples TRBV6-4 to TRBJ2-1; TRBD2 matches 10 bases. The CDR3 is 15 amino acids. The germline V gene has CDR1 MRHNA and CDR2 SNTAGT. V trimming: 5 bases; J trimming: 9 bases; junction bases outside the gene matches: 10. DNA of the CDR3: TGTGCCAGCAGTCACAGCGGGGGGGCCCTTAGTGAGCAGTTCTTC. As protein: CASSHSGGALSEQFF.